Listed below are T cell receptor beta chains from one sample, sequenced in a study of T-cell memory formation after mild COVID-19. TCRdb reprocessed the 5' RACE reads with MiXCR, giving one entry per CDR3 protein. The table includes 400,000 to 550,000 distinct CDR3 sequences, roughly 25% detected once. Material for sequencing was PBMCs or a T cell subset sorted from them (not recorded which). The receptor source for this set is an adult woman who had mild COVID-19 (a few samples of this study predate the infection). Cell type and time point are not known. Each CDR3 is given with its conserved first and last residue. D genes are given only for firm matches. Clone sizes are given selectively: once, few, many, or a class where the clone is expanded.

d_gene: -; abundance: many; v_gene: TRBV5-1; j_gene: TRBJ2-3; CDR3nt: TGCGCCAGCAGCCTGGTTGGGGGCGCGACAGATACGCAGTATTTT; CDR3aa: CASSLVGGATDTQYF
d_gene: -; abundance: -; v_gene: TRBV5-1; j_gene: TRBJ1-6; CDR3nt: TGCGCCAGCAGCTTGGGTACAACGGAGGCGCCCCTCCACTTT; CDR3aa: CASSLGTTEAPLHF
d_gene: -; abundance: -; v_gene: TRBV4-2; j_gene: TRBJ2-2; CDR3nt: TGTGCCAGCAGCCATCGCGGGGCCGGGGAGGGGGAGCTGTTTTTT; CDR3aa: CASSHRGAGEGELFF
d_gene: TRBD2; abundance: -; v_gene: TRBV9; j_gene: TRBJ2-7; CDR3nt: TGTGCCAGCAGCGTAGGCGGGGGGGCCGGCTACGAGCAGTACTTC; CDR3aa: CASSVGGGAGYEQYF
d_gene: -; abundance: many; v_gene: TRBV5-1; j_gene: TRBJ2-3; CDR3nt: TGCGCCAGCAGCTTGGGTTACACAGATACGCAGTATTTT; CDR3aa: CASSLGYTDTQYF
d_gene: TRBD2; abundance: -; v_gene: TRBV20-1; j_gene: TRBJ2-1; CDR3nt: TGCAGTGCTAGAGCGGGGGGGAGGTCCTACAATGAGCAGTTCTTC; CDR3aa: CSARAGGRSYNEQFF
d_gene: -; abundance: -; v_gene: TRBV6-2/TRBV6-3; j_gene: TRBJ2-1; CDR3nt: TGTGCCAGCAGTTGGTTAGGGCACAATGAGCAGTTCTTC; CDR3aa: CASSWLGHNEQFF
d_gene: TRBD1; abundance: -; v_gene: TRBV14; j_gene: TRBJ1-1; CDR3nt: TGTGCCAGCAGCCCCCGGGACAGGGACACTGAAGCTTTCTTT; CDR3aa: CASSPRDRDTEAFF
d_gene: TRBD1; abundance: few; v_gene: TRBV5-1; j_gene: TRBJ2-2; CDR3nt: TGCGCCAGCGTGGACAGGGGGAACGCGAACACCGGGGAGCTGTTTTTT; CDR3aa: CASVDRGNANTGELFF
d_gene: -; abundance: -; v_gene: TRBV10-3; j_gene: TRBJ2-5; CDR3nt: TGTGCCATCCGCGGGGGCTCTGACTACCAAGAGACCCAGTACTTC; CDR3aa: CAIRGGSDYQETQYF
d_gene: -; abundance: -; v_gene: TRBV4-3; j_gene: TRBJ2-7; CDR3nt: TGCGCCAGCAGCCAAGACGCAGGGAGGATTTACGAGCAGTACTTC; CDR3aa: CASSQDAGRIYEQYF
d_gene: TRBD1; abundance: -; v_gene: TRBV12-3/TRBV12-4; j_gene: TRBJ1-2; CDR3nt: TGTGCCAGCACCCTTTCCGGGACAGGGGTTGGGTATGGCTACACCTTC; CDR3aa: CASTLSGTGVGYGYTF
d_gene: -; abundance: many; v_gene: TRBV10-3; j_gene: TRBJ2-7; CDR3nt: TGTGCCATCAGTAACGGACCCCCCTCCTACGAGCAGTACTTC; CDR3aa: CAISNGPPSYEQYF
d_gene: TRBD1; abundance: few; v_gene: TRBV4-1; j_gene: TRBJ2-2; CDR3nt: TGCGCCAGCAGCCACCCACAGGGGGCCCCCGGGGAGCTGTTTTTT; CDR3aa: CASSHPQGAPGELFF
d_gene: TRBD1; abundance: -; v_gene: TRBV6-2/TRBV6-3; j_gene: TRBJ1-2; CDR3nt: TGTGCCAGCAACTACAGGGGGCCGAACTATGGCTACACCTTC; CDR3aa: CASNYRGPNYGYTF
d_gene: -; abundance: -; v_gene: TRBV30; j_gene: TRBJ1-1; CDR3nt: TGTGCCTGGAGTGACCAGACAGTGAACACTGAAGCTTTCTTT; CDR3aa: CAWSDQTVNTEAFF
d_gene: TRBD2; abundance: -; v_gene: TRBV6-6; j_gene: TRBJ2-7; CDR3nt: TGTGCCAGCAGTGAATACGGTGTAGCGCGGGAGCGGGCCTACGAGCAGTACTTC; CDR3aa: CASSEYGVARERAYEQYF
d_gene: -; abundance: few; v_gene: TRBV20-1; j_gene: TRBJ2-3; CDR3nt: TGCAGTGCTCTAAATTTGGGGGGATCCGGGAATACGCAGTATTTT; CDR3aa: CSALNLGGSGNTQYF
d_gene: -; abundance: few; v_gene: TRBV4-2; j_gene: TRBJ2-7; CDR3nt: TGTGCCAGCAGCCCTGGGGGGTTTGGGGTCTCCTACGAGCAGTACTTC; CDR3aa: CASSPGGFGVSYEQYF
d_gene: TRBD1; abundance: few; v_gene: TRBV25-1; j_gene: TRBJ2-7; CDR3nt: TGTGCCAGCAGTGACTGGGACAGGGAGTACGAGCAGTACTTC; CDR3aa: CASSDWDREYEQYF
d_gene: -; abundance: few; v_gene: TRBV4-1; j_gene: TRBJ2-1; CDR3nt: TGCGCCAGCAGCCAAGATTGGAGTCCAGGGCGGAATGAGCAGTTCTTC; CDR3aa: CASSQDWSPGRNEQFF
d_gene: -; abundance: few; v_gene: TRBV12-3/TRBV12-4; j_gene: TRBJ1-1; CDR3nt: TGTGCCAGCAGTTTAGGAGGGTATGAAGCTTTCTTT; CDR3aa: CASSLGGYEAFF
d_gene: TRBD2; abundance: few; v_gene: TRBV6-5; j_gene: TRBJ2-3; CDR3nt: TGTGCCAGCAGACTAGGACTAGCCCAGGCCACAGATACGCAGTATTTT; CDR3aa: CASRLGLAQATDTQYF
d_gene: TRBD2; abundance: few; v_gene: TRBV20-1; j_gene: TRBJ2-3; CDR3nt: TGCAGTGCTAGAGGTTGGGGGGAGGGGGATACGCAGTATTTT; CDR3aa: CSARGWGEGDTQYF
d_gene: -; abundance: few; v_gene: TRBV7-8; j_gene: TRBJ1-4; CDR3nt: TGTGCCAGCACCTATCGGATTGCAACTAATGAAAAACTGTTTTTT; CDR3aa: CASTYRIATNEKLFF
d_gene: -; abundance: few; v_gene: TRBV27; j_gene: TRBJ2-7; CDR3nt: TGTGCCAGCAGATCCGGGACTGTGGTGCGCGAGCAGTACTTC; CDR3aa: CASRSGTVVREQYF
d_gene: TRBD2; abundance: -; v_gene: TRBV5-6; j_gene: TRBJ2-7; CDR3nt: TGTGCCAGCAGCTTCTTCCGGGGGGAAAGCTACGAGCAGTACTTC; CDR3aa: CASSFFRGESYEQYF
d_gene: -; abundance: -; v_gene: TRBV9; j_gene: TRBJ2-2; CDR3nt: TGTGCCAGCAGCGTACCGGAGGCCGGGGAGCTGTTTTTT; CDR3aa: CASSVPEAGELFF
d_gene: TRBD2; abundance: few; v_gene: TRBV30; j_gene: TRBJ2-5; CDR3nt: TGTGCCAAGGAATCTCTAAGCGGGGGTTACCAAGAGACCCAGTACTTC; CDR3aa: CAKESLSGGYQETQYF
d_gene: -; abundance: -; v_gene: TRBV11-2; j_gene: TRBJ2-7; CDR3nt: TGTGCCAGCAGGATCCCCGGACAGTCCTACGAGCAGTACTTC; CDR3aa: CASRIPGQSYEQYF
d_gene: -; abundance: few; v_gene: TRBV19; j_gene: TRBJ2-2; CDR3nt: TGTGCCAGTCGACAGGTCCCGAACACCGGGGAGCTGTTTTTT; CDR3aa: CASRQVPNTGELFF
d_gene: TRBD1; abundance: many; v_gene: TRBV5-6; j_gene: TRBJ2-7; CDR3nt: TGTGCCAGCAGCTTCGGGACAGGGACCTACGAGCAGTACTTC; CDR3aa: CASSFGTGTYEQYF
d_gene: -; abundance: -; v_gene: TRBV6-5; j_gene: TRBJ2-6; CDR3nt: TGTGCCAGCAGTTACCGGACGGCCGCTGGTTGGGCCAACGTCCTGACTTTC; CDR3aa: CASSYRTAAGWANVLTF
d_gene: TRBD2; abundance: -; v_gene: TRBV6-5; j_gene: TRBJ2-7; CDR3nt: TGTGCCAGCAGATTAAGCGGGAGGGCCGTCTACGAGCAGTACTTC; CDR3aa: CASRLSGRAVYEQYF
d_gene: -; abundance: few; v_gene: TRBV9; j_gene: TRBJ1-2; CDR3nt: TGTGCCAGCAGCGGATCGGCAGGGGAGGGTGGCTACACCTTC; CDR3aa: CASSGSAGEGGYTF
d_gene: TRBD1; abundance: few; v_gene: TRBV12-3/TRBV12-4; j_gene: TRBJ1-6; CDR3nt: TGTGCCAGCAGTTTTACAGGGGGGAATTCACCCCTCCACTTT; CDR3aa: CASSFTGGNSPLHF
d_gene: TRBD1; abundance: few; v_gene: TRBV29-1; j_gene: TRBJ2-1; CDR3nt: TGCAGCGTTGAACAGAGGGGACAGGGGAATGAGCAGTTCTTC; CDR3aa: CSVEQRGQGNEQFF
d_gene: -; abundance: -; v_gene: TRBV27; j_gene: TRBJ1-2; CDR3nt: TGTGCCAGCAGTTTAACTTCGGGCTATGGCTACACCTTC; CDR3aa: CASSLTSGYGYTF
d_gene: TRBD2; abundance: few; v_gene: TRBV29-1; j_gene: TRBJ2-7; CDR3nt: TGCAGCGTTGTACTAGCGGGAGGCCACGAGCAGTACTTC; CDR3aa: CSVVLAGGHEQYF
d_gene: -; abundance: few; v_gene: TRBV6-6; j_gene: TRBJ1-1; CDR3nt: TGTGCCAGCTCGTTAGGGGGGCGTCCTGAAGCTTTCTTT; CDR3aa: CASSLGGRPEAFF
d_gene: TRBD2; abundance: -; v_gene: TRBV5-1; j_gene: TRBJ2-2; CDR3nt: TGCGCCAGCAAGTTAAGCGGGAGGGCTACAACCGGGGAGCTGTTTTTT; CDR3aa: CASKLSGRATTGELFF
d_gene: -; abundance: -; v_gene: TRBV20-1; j_gene: TRBJ2-3; CDR3nt: TGCAGTGCGGGGGCAGGAGATACGCAGTATTTT; CDR3aa: CSAGAGDTQYF
d_gene: TRBD2; abundance: few; v_gene: TRBV7-9; j_gene: TRBJ2-3; CDR3nt: TGTGCCAGCAGCTTAGCTACGGGAGGGATTGTTACAGATACGCAGTATTTT; CDR3aa: CASSLATGGIVTDTQYF
d_gene: -; abundance: once; v_gene: TRBV20-1; j_gene: TRBJ2-1; CDR3nt: TGCAGTGCTCGACAGAGAAGCTCCTACAATGAGCAGTTCTTC; CDR3aa: CSARQRSSYNEQFF
d_gene: -; abundance: -; v_gene: TRBV11-3; j_gene: TRBJ1-1; CDR3nt: TGTGCCAGCAGCGTCAGGACAGACAGCACTGAAGCTTTCTTT; CDR3aa: CASSVRTDSTEAFF
d_gene: TRBD2; abundance: -; v_gene: TRBV3-1; j_gene: TRBJ2-4; CDR3nt: TGTGCCAGCAGCCCGGGGGGCAAAAACATTCAGTACTTC; CDR3aa: CASSPGGKNIQYF
d_gene: -; abundance: few; v_gene: TRBV4-3; j_gene: TRBJ2-3; CDR3nt: TGCGCCAGCAGCCAACTCACTCTCCGGGCGCAGTATTTT; CDR3aa: CASSQLTLRAQYF
d_gene: -; abundance: many; v_gene: TRBV20-1; j_gene: TRBJ2-7; CDR3nt: TGCAGTGCTAGTCCGGCCGCTCGTTCCTACGAGCAGTACTTC; CDR3aa: CSASPAARSYEQYF
d_gene: TRBD2; abundance: -; v_gene: TRBV5-1; j_gene: TRBJ2-3; CDR3nt: TGCGCCAGCAGACTAGCGGGGGGAATTCTCACAGATACGCAGTATTTT; CDR3aa: CASRLAGGILTDTQYF
d_gene: -; abundance: few; v_gene: TRBV29-1; j_gene: TRBJ1-2; CDR3nt: TGCAGCGTTGAGACAAGGGGTGGGGACTATGGCTACACCTTC; CDR3aa: CSVETRGGDYGYTF
d_gene: -; abundance: few; v_gene: TRBV9; j_gene: TRBJ2-7; CDR3nt: TGTGCCAGCAGCGATCGGGCCTCCTACGAGCAGTACTTC; CDR3aa: CASSDRASYEQYF
d_gene: TRBD1; abundance: -; v_gene: TRBV7-2; j_gene: TRBJ2-1; CDR3nt: TGTGCCAGCATCTACCTAGACAGGGTAGGCAATGAGCAGTTCTTC; CDR3aa: CASIYLDRVGNEQFF
d_gene: -; abundance: -; v_gene: TRBV10-3; j_gene: TRBJ2-5; CDR3nt: TGTGCCATCAGGGACTCCAACCAAGAGACCCAGTACTTC; CDR3aa: CAIRDSNQETQYF
d_gene: TRBD2; abundance: -; v_gene: TRBV5-1; j_gene: TRBJ2-1; CDR3nt: TGCGCCAGCAGCTTACTAGCGGGGTCTAACAATGAGCAGTTCTTC; CDR3aa: CASSLLAGSNNEQFF
d_gene: TRBD2; abundance: -; v_gene: TRBV6-2/TRBV6-3; j_gene: TRBJ2-1; CDR3nt: TGTGCCAGCAGCGGGACTAGCGGGAGCAATGAGCAGTTCTTC; CDR3aa: CASSGTSGSNEQFF
d_gene: TRBD1; abundance: -; v_gene: TRBV12-3/TRBV12-4; j_gene: TRBJ2-1; CDR3nt: TGTGCCAGCAGTTTTAGGGACAGGGACAATGAGCAGTTCTTC; CDR3aa: CASSFRDRDNEQFF
d_gene: -; abundance: -; v_gene: TRBV7-2; j_gene: TRBJ1-3; CDR3nt: TGTGCCAGCAGCTTAGATACGAGGGGAAACACCATATATTTT; CDR3aa: CASSLDTRGNTIYF
d_gene: TRBD2; abundance: -; v_gene: TRBV5-4; j_gene: TRBJ2-5; CDR3nt: TGTGCCAGCAGCGTGGCTAGCGGGGGGCGGGAGACCCAGTACTTC; CDR3aa: CASSVASGGRETQYF
d_gene: TRBD2; abundance: few; v_gene: TRBV12-3/TRBV12-4; j_gene: TRBJ2-1; CDR3nt: TGTGCCAGCAGACTAGCGGGAGCGCCACCTTACAATGAGCAGTTCTTC; CDR3aa: CASRLAGAPPYNEQFF